A selection of T cell receptor beta chains follows, all from one sample in a study of CD8 T cells in Susac syndrome. TCRdb reprocessed the immunoSEQ multiplex PCR reads via MiXCR and lists one record per CDR3 protein. The data contain hundreds of thousands of distinct CDR3 sequences, about 94% of them singletons. What was sequenced was CD4+ T cells from PBMCs. These receptors came from a human donor with multiple sclerosis. Each CDR3 is given with its conserved first and last residue. The order of the fields is clone size, V gene, D gene, J gene, CDR3 protein, CDR3 DNA. The D gene is left open where the match is weak. A row's size may be missing; if present it is once, few, many or a size class.

size: -
V: TRBV6-6
D: TRBD2
J: TRBJ2-1
CDR3: CASSSTSGSHNEQFF
DNA: TGTGCCAGCAGTTCGACTAGCGGGAGTCATAATGAGCAGTTCTTC

size: -
V: TRBV19
D: TRBD2
J: TRBJ2-1
CDR3: CASSSLNGLAANEQFF
DNA: TGTGCCAGTAGTTCCCTAAATGGACTAGCGGCCAATGAGCAGTTCTTC

size: once
V: TRBV6-1
D: -
J: TRBJ1-5
CDR3: CASSDDSSNQPQHF
DNA: TGTGCCAGCAGTGACGACAGTAGCAATCAGCCCCAGCATTTT

size: -
V: TRBV3-1
D: TRBD1
J: TRBJ2-1
CDR3: CASSRWGQRQFF
DNA: TGTGCCAGCAGCCGGTGGGGACAGAGGCAGTTCTTC

size: -
V: TRBV20-1
D: -
J: TRBJ2-5
CDR3: CSASVGETQYF
DNA: TGCAGTGCTAGTGTGGGAGAGACCCAGTACTTC

size: -
V: TRBV6-1
D: -
J: TRBJ1-1
CDR3: CASSIGQSLMNTEAFF
DNA: TGTGCCAGCAGTATAGGACAGAGCCTCATGAACACTGAAGCTTTCTTT

size: -
V: TRBV29-1
D: TRBD1
J: TRBJ2-3
CDR3: CSVEVGQGVDTQYF
DNA: TGCAGCGTTGAAGTTGGGCAGGGGGTAGATACGCAGTATTTT

size: -
V: TRBV24-1
D: TRBD1
J: TRBJ2-5
CDR3: CATSDLTGGRETQYF
DNA: TGTGCCACCAGTGACCTGACAGGGGGCAGAGAGACCCAGTACTTC

size: -
V: TRBV29-1
D: TRBD1
J: TRBJ1-1
CDR3: CSAATGAMYTEAFF
DNA: TGCAGCGCCGCGACAGGGGCAATGTACACTGAAGCTTTCTTT

size: -
V: TRBV6-5
D: TRBD1
J: TRBJ1-2
CDR3: CASSYRGTGQQDGYTF
DNA: TGTGCCAGCAGTTACCGAGGGACAGGGCAGCAGGATGGCTACACCTTC

size: once
V: TRBV18
D: -
J: TRBJ2-3
CDR3: CASSPAGVDTQYF
DNA: TGTGCCAGCTCACCTGCAGGGGTGGATACGCAGTATTTT

size: once
V: TRBV20-1
D: TRBD1
J: TRBJ2-7
CDR3: CSANPPGGIPYEQYF
DNA: TGCAGTGCTAATCCCCCAGGGGGAATTCCCTACGAGCAGTACTTC

size: -
V: TRBV7-2
D: TRBD1
J: TRBJ1-5
CDR3: CASSPRTGINQPQHF
DNA: TGTGCCAGCAGCCCCAGGACAGGGATAAATCAGCCCCAGCATTTT

size: -
V: TRBV30
D: TRBD1
J: TRBJ2-2
CDR3: CAWSVVGQGTGELFF
DNA: TGTGCCTGGAGTGTGGTAGGACAGGGGACCGGGGAGCTGTTTTTT

size: -
V: TRBV19
D: -
J: TRBJ2-5
CDR3: CASGNLGGETQYF
DNA: TGTGCCAGTGGGAACTTAGGAGGTGAGACCCAGTACTTC

size: once
V: TRBV13
D: -
J: TRBJ2-5
CDR3: CASSFDQLQETQYF
DNA: TGTGCCAGCAGCTTTGACCAGCTTCAAGAGACCCAGTACTTC

size: few
V: TRBV3-1
D: -
J: TRBJ1-3
CDR3: CASSQYGNTIYF
DNA: TGTGCCAGCAGCCAGTATGGGAACACCATATATTTT

size: -
V: TRBV2
D: -
J: TRBJ2-7
CDR3: CASKESIYEQYF
DNA: TGTGCCAGCAAGGAGAGTATCTACGAGCAGTACTTC

size: -
V: TRBV18
D: TRBD1
J: TRBJ1-2
CDR3: CASSDRGLGYGYTF
DNA: TGTGCCAGCTCAGACAGGGGCTTAGGCTATGGCTACACCTTC

size: -
V: TRBV24-1
D: -
J: TRBJ2-5
CDR3: CATSDSYQETQYF
DNA: TGTGCCACCAGTGATTCGTACCAAGAGACCCAGTACTTC

size: -
V: TRBV20-1
D: -
J: TRBJ1-2
CDR3: CSARGRADGYGYTF
DNA: TGCAGTGCCAGGGGCAGGGCAGATGGATATGGCTACACCTTC

size: -
V: TRBV30
D: -
J: TRBJ2-3
CDR3: CAWRIPNTDTQYF
DNA: TGTGCCTGGAGGATTCCCAACACAGATACGCAGTATTTT

size: -
V: TRBV6-1
D: -
J: TRBJ2-5
CDR3: CASNRETQYF
DNA: TGTGCCAGCAATCGGGAGACCCAGTACTTC

size: -
V: TRBV11-2
D: TRBD2
J: TRBJ2-2
CDR3: CASSSNGGLAGVGTNTGELFF
DNA: TGTGCCAGCAGCTCAAACGGGGGACTAGCGGGAGTTGGTACGAACACCGGGGAGCTGTTTTTT

size: -
V: TRBV12-3/TRBV12-4
D: TRBD2
J: TRBJ2-1
CDR3: CASRPGGNEQFF
DNA: TGTGCCAGCCGGCCCGGGGGGAATGAGCAGTTCTTC

size: -
V: TRBV29-1
D: -
J: TRBJ2-5
CDR3: CSVVVSGPGETQYF
DNA: TGCAGCGTGGTGGTCTCAGGTCCTGGGGAGACCCAGTACTTC

size: -
V: TRBV4-2
D: TRBD2
J: TRBJ2-5
CDR3: CASSHARQLATRRETQYF
DNA: TGTGCCAGCAGCCACGCCCGCCAACTAGCGACCCGGCGGGAGACCCAGTACTTC

size: -
V: TRBV19
D: -
J: TRBJ1-1
CDR3: CASSQNLNTEAFF
DNA: TGTGCCAGTAGTCAGAACTTGAACACTGAAGCTTTCTTT

size: -
V: TRBV4-1
D: TRBD1
J: TRBJ1-6
CDR3: CASSLPRQGASYNSPLHF
DNA: TGCGCCAGCAGCCTCCCCCGACAGGGGGCATCCTATAATTCACCCCTCCACTTT

size: -
V: TRBV27
D: -
J: TRBJ2-3
CDR3: CASSLVGPIFTDTQYF
DNA: TGTGCCAGCAGTTTGGTAGGGCCAATCTTCACAGATACGCAGTATTTT

size: -
V: TRBV6-6
D: TRBD1
J: TRBJ1-1
CDR3: CASSYNEAGQGTEAFF
DNA: TGTGCCAGCAGTTACAACGAGGCGGGACAGGGCACTGAAGCTTTCTTT

size: -
V: TRBV18
D: TRBD1
J: TRBJ1-5
CDR3: CASSPEGQINQPQHF
DNA: TGTGCCAGCTCACCAGAGGGACAGATTAATCAGCCCCAGCATTTT

size: -
V: TRBV9
D: -
J: TRBJ2-3
CDR3: CASSTLPVGSDTQYF
DNA: TGTGCCAGCAGCACACTCCCGGTGGGGTCGGATACGCAGTATTTT

size: -
V: TRBV9
D: -
J: TRBJ2-6
CDR3: CASSPRGAQGGANVLTF
DNA: TGTGCCAGCAGCCCCCGCGGGGCCCAAGGCGGGGCCAACGTCCTGACTTTC

size: once
V: TRBV3-1
D: -
J: TRBJ1-3
CDR3: CASSPQSRGVPIYF
DNA: TGTGCCAGCAGCCCCCAGAGCAGGGGCGTGCCCATATATTTT

size: -
V: TRBV24-1
D: -
J: TRBJ2-5
CDR3: CATSEGGRVREETQYF
DNA: TGTGCCACCAGTGAGGGGGGCAGGGTGAGAGAAGAGACCCAGTACTTC

size: -
V: TRBV14
D: TRBD1
J: TRBJ2-5
CDR3: CASSLAGQGAKTQYF
DNA: TGTGCCAGCAGCCTCGCCGGACAGGGGGCAAAGACCCAGTACTTC

size: -
V: TRBV27
D: -
J: TRBJ2-1
CDR3: CASSLSPGGGYNEQFF
DNA: TGTGCCAGCAGTTTATCCCCGGGGGGCGGGTACAATGAGCAGTTCTTC

size: -
V: TRBV29-1
D: TRBD1
J: TRBJ2-7
CDR3: CSGRETGGSYEQYF
DNA: TGCAGCGGCCGGGAGACAGGGGGGTCCTACGAGCAGTACTTC

size: -
V: TRBV7-3
D: -
J: TRBJ2-1
CDR3: CASSPRQRPYNEQFF
DNA: TGTGCCAGCAGCCCCCGGCAGAGACCCTACAATGAGCAGTTCTTC

size: -
V: TRBV12-3/TRBV12-4
D: -
J: TRBJ1-1
CDR3: CASSFGLVTEAFF
DNA: TGTGCCAGCAGTTTTGGGCTGGTCACTGAAGCTTTCTTT

size: -
V: TRBV3-1
D: -
J: TRBJ2-1
CDR3: CASGIAGLNEQFF
DNA: TGTGCCAGCGGAATCGCAGGGCTAAATGAGCAGTTCTTC